These 27 T cell receptor beta chains share one sample of origin, sequenced in a study of Graves' ophthalmopathy and Graves' hyperthyroidism. RNA transcripts were the template, and TCR beta CDR3 regions were amplified from them. RT-PCR was first run with HTBI primers, then multiplex PCR in a second round. TCRdb ran MiXCR on the multiplex PCR reads and lists one entry per CDR3 protein. The sample contains about 740,000 distinct CDR3 sequences, roughly 40% of which appear only once. Source material: peripheral blood. The source is an adult man with Graves' ophthalmopathy.

The sample holds one count of this clonotype. The chain joins TRBV7-6 to TRBJ2-3; D is uncertain. The CDR3 has 14 residues. Germline lookup yields CDR1 SGHVS and CDR2 FNYEAQ. In nucleotides, the CDR3 is TGTGCTCAGCAAGGTGGTCCTAGCACAGATACGCAGTATTTT. Its protein product is CAQQGGPSTDTQYF.

Many counts were recorded for this clonotype. V gene TRBV7-2 combines with J gene TRBJ1-1; tentatively, D is TRBD1 (5 bases). Trimming stripped 1 base from V and 0 bases from J, with 15 bases between. CDR3 length: 17 amino acids. Germline V lookup: CDR1 SGHTA, CDR2 FQGNSA. The CDR3 region has the DNA TGTGCCAGCAGCTTAGGGGTGTGGGGCAACATGAACACTGAAGCTTTCTTT. It encodes CASSLGVWGNMNTEAFF.

This clonotype appeared many times. Mismatch with germline at one junction end may stem from a read error. The V and J genes are TRBV19 and TRBJ1-2, with a possible D match to TRBD1 (6 bases). Germline CDR1 and CDR2: LNHDA and SQIVND (reference sequence). The CDR3 spans 12 residues. The chain's CDR3 is CASSILLRDTYF. In DNA, the CDR3 is TGTGCCAGTAGTATCCTACTCCGGGACACCTACTTC. Variable domain in full (rest from reference TRBV19 and TRBJ1-2): DGGITQSPKYLFRKEGQNVTLSCEQNLNHDAMYWYRQDPGQGLRLIYYSQIVNDFQKGDIAEGYSVSREKKESFPLTVTSAQKNPTAFYLCASSILLRDTYFGSGTRLTVV.

The chain is built from TRBV20-1 and TRBJ1-5; no firm D call. CDR1 DFQATT and CDR2 SNEGSKA come from the germline V gene (reference sequence). CDR3 size: 14 residues. V shed 3 bases and J shed 3 bases, with 12 bases lying between them. This CDR3 reads CSASQVETNQPQHF. DNA for the CDR3: TGCAGTGCTAGCCAGGTTGAGACCAATCAGCCCCAGCATTTT.

This sequence joins TRBV29-1 and TRBJ1-2; TRBD1 might be the D (6 bases). V lost 5 bases and J 14 bases, leaving 21 bases between the germline ends. The CDR3 totals 12 residues. CDR1 is SQVTM, CDR2 ANQGSEA, per germline. CDR3: CSVRTGSGIRTF. In DNA, the CDR3 is TGCAGCGTTCGCACAGGGTCTGGGATAAGGACCTTC.

This clonotype was detected only a few times. The chain recombines TRBV29-1 with TRBJ2-7; 9 bases are shared with TRBD2. V shed 4 bases and J 3 bases; nucleotides not matched to a gene: 10. Germline CDR1 and CDR2: SQVTM and ANQGSEA. This CDR3 region has 15 residues. The CDR3: CSVGASGISSYEQYF. The CDR3 DNA follows: TGCAGCGTTGGGGCTAGCGGGATTTCCAGCTACGAGCAGTACTTC.

The CDR3: CASSRGGGTYSYEQYF. CDR3 nucleotides: TGTGCCAGCAGTCGGGGTGGAGGGACTTATTCCTACGAGCAGTACTTC. The rearrangement links TRBV7-8 to TRBJ2-7; weak D call: TRBD2 (6 bases). There are 16 residues in the CDR3. Germline values: CDR1 SGHVS, CDR2 FQNEAQ. Trimming cost V 6 bases and J 1 base, with 19 bases left between them.

This chain connects TRBV19 to TRBJ2-7, with 8 positions matching TRBD2. V gave up 3 bases and J gave up 2 bases; unmatched junction bases: 6. This CDR3 region has 15 residues. Germline lookup yields CDR1 LNHDA and CDR2 SQIVND (reference sequence). CDR3 sequence (DNA): TGTGCCAGTAGTATCCGAGCGGGAGAAACCTACGAGCAGTACTTC. This codes for CASSIRAGETYEQYF.

The chain couples TRBV6-5 to TRBJ2-2; D gene unclear. V was trimmed by 6 bases and J by 2 bases, leaving 13 bases between them. The CDR3 consists of 15 residues. The germline CDR1 and CDR2 sequences are MNHEY and SVGAGI. CDR3 region: CASRQRTANTGELFF. The CDR3, as DNA: TGTGCCAGCAGACAGAGGACGGCAAACACCGGGGAGCTGTTTTTT.

This chain uses TRBV2 with TRBJ2-6; 8 bases are shared with TRBD1. The CDR3 covers 13 residues. V was pared by 6 bases and J by 13 bases, with 8 bases of the junction left unmatched. From germline, CDR1 is SNHLY and CDR2 FYNNEI. The DNA of the CDR3 is TGTGCCAGCAGGACAGGGGAGCTCGGGGTCCTGACTTTC. Translating it yields CASRTGELGVLTF.

This chain connects TRBV25-1 to TRBJ1-1; 7 bases match TRBD1. The CDR3 has 14 residues. J gave up 7 bases and V 8 bases, and 13 bases lay outside the gene matches. CDR1 and CDR2 from the germline V gene are MGHDK and SYGVNS. The CDR3 loop is CASSPPTQGVEAFF. The CDR3 DNA is TGTGCCAGCTCACCACCGACCCAGGGGGTTGAAGCTTTCTTT.

This chain joins TRBV24-1 and TRBJ2-1; weak D call: TRBD1 (5 bases). Trimming stripped 12 bases from V and 0 bases from J, with 23 bases between. Germline CDR1 reads KGHDR; CDR2 reads SFDVKD. The CDR3 extends over 17 amino acids. CDR3 nucleotide sequence: TGTGCCCTGGACATCAGGCCGGATCGTAGCTCCTACAATGAGCAGTTCTTC. Its protein product is CALDIRPDRSSYNEQFF.

The sample holds many counts of this clonotype. As DNA, the CDR3 is TGTGCCATCACCGAGGTCACAGATCAATTATCAACTAATGAAAAACTGTTTTTT. Translating it yields CAITEVTDQLSTNEKLFF. The chain couples TRBV10-3 to TRBJ1-4; D is uncertain. CDR1 and CDR2 (germline): ENHRY, SYGVKD. The ends were cut back, 7 bases at V and 0 bases at J, with 21 bases in the middle. The CDR3 totals 18 residues.

The chain has TRBV7-9 and TRBJ1-4, with 9 bases lining up with TRBD1. After removal of 6 bases from V and 12 bases from J, the junction contained 11 bases not matched to a gene. The germline CDR1 and CDR2 sequences are SEHNR and FQNEAQ (reference sequence). The CDR3 spans 14 residues. CDR3 nucleotide sequence: TGTGCCAGCAGGTTGGGGGACAGGGTTGGAGAACTGTTTTTT. Amino acids: CASRLGDRVGELFF.

This clonotype was observed many times. The CDR3 protein is CATGTSNYGYTF. The CDR3 DNA follows: TGTGCCACCGGGACGTCTAACTATGGCTACACCTTC. The genes are TRBV2 and TRBJ1-2; a possible D gene is TRBD1 (5 bases). This CDR3 has 12 amino acids. V lost 10 bases, J lost 0 bases, and 9 bases lay in between. Germline V CDR1 and CDR2: SNHLY, FYNNEI.

This clonotype was counted at least ten times. The V call is TRBV20-1, the J call TRBJ2-7, with 9 positions matching TRBD1. J gave up 4 bases and V 5 bases, and 9 bases lay outside the gene matches. In germline, CDR1 is DFQATT, CDR2 SNEGSKA (reference sequence). The CDR3 spans 14 residues. In DNA form, the CDR3 reads TGCAGTGCTTACGGGACAGGGTATTCGTACGAGCAGTACTTC. Its translation: CSAYGTGYSYEQYF.

The chain links TRBV29-1 to TRBJ2-5; D ambiguous. CDR1 is SQVTM and CDR2 is ANQGSEA in the germline V gene. Trimming took off 6 bases at V and 7 bases at J, with 12 bases between the two ends. The CDR3 has 11 residues. CDR3 sequence reads: CSVVDLGTQYF. DNA of the CDR3: TGCAGCGTAGTTGATCTTGGGACCCAGTACTTC.

This clonotype was seen only a few times. This chain uses TRBV13 with TRBJ1-6, with D perhaps TRBD1 (5 bases). CDR1 and CDR2 from the germline V gene are PRHDT and FYEKMQ (reference sequence). This CDR3 is built from 15 residues. Trimming took 6 bases from V and 9 from J, leaving 18 bases between them. The CDR3 is CASRSRVGGISPLHF. CDR3 DNA: TGTGCCAGCAGGAGCAGGGTTGGAGGGATTTCACCCCTCCACTTT.

The table lists this clonotype with many counts. The chain recombines TRBV20-1 with TRBJ1-1, with 8 positions matching TRBD1. From germline, CDR1 is DFQATT and CDR2 SNEGSKA (reference sequence). The V and J ends lost 0 bases and 11 bases, in that order; junction bases with no gene match: 14. This CDR3 is 15 amino acids long. The DNA for the CDR3 is TGCAGTGCTAGAGATAGGCAGGGGGCGTACGTCATGGCTTTCTTT. It codes for CSARDRQGAYVMAFF.

In its sample, this clonotype was seen many times. The chain is built from TRBV10-3 and TRBJ1-5, with no clear D. The V gene's germline CDR1 is ENHRY and CDR2 SYGVKD. There are 15 residues in the CDR3. V was cut by 10 bases and J by 5 bases, with 21 bases left in between. Here the CDR3 DNA reads TGTGCCAGCTTCCGCGCCGCGGGAAGAGATCAGCCCCAGCATTTT. This codes for CASFRAAGRDQPQHF.

This clonotype was recorded at least ten times. This chain uses TRBV19 with TRBJ2-5; D remains ambiguous. Germline V gene sequence: CDR1 LNHDA, CDR2 SQIVND (reference sequence). This CDR3 is 11 amino acids long. V shed 5 bases and J shed 6 bases, with 7 bases lying between them. The CDR3 protein is CASSPGKTQYF. In nucleotides, the CDR3 is TGTGCCAGTAGTCCGGGCAAGACCCAGTACTTC.

The chain joins TRBV7-9 to TRBJ2-7, with D perhaps matching TRBD1 or TRBD2 (5 bases each). The end of the DNA is better explained by TRBJ2-1, so the J call may be wrong. This CDR3 is built from 14 residues. CDR1 is SEHNR and CDR2 is FQNEAQ in the germline V gene (reference sequence). CDR3 region: CASSLAGTNNEQFF. The CDR3 DNA sequence: TGTGCCAGCAGCTTAGCCGGGACCAACAATGAGCAGTTCTTC.

Notes on this clonotype: A junction end diverges from the germline sequence, so it may reflect a read error. The DNA for the CDR3 is TGTGCCAGCAGCGTTGGGGGGGGACGGATGAACACTGAAGCCTTCTTT. Residues: CASSVGGGRMNTEAFF. The chain couples TRBV11-2 to TRBJ1-1; the D gene is possibly TRBD1 (5 bases). CDR3 length equals 16 residues. The germline gives CDR1 SGHAT, CDR2 FQNNGV.

There are many counts of this clonotype. The chain joins TRBV29-1 to TRBJ1-1; D perhaps matches TRBD1 (6 bases). V gave up 5 bases and J gave up 6 bases, with 19 bases separating them. Germline CDR1 and CDR2: SQVTM and ANQGSEA. CDR3 size: 14 residues. CDR3 coding DNA: TGCAGCGTTAGGGCCGGGGGGGCGCAAGCTGAAGCTTTCTTT. Its protein product is CSVRAGGAQAEAFF.

This clonotype was observed a handful of times. This chain links TRBV9 with TRBJ1-1, with D uncertain. CDR1 is SGDLS and CDR2 is YYNGEE in the germline V gene. The CDR3 extends over 13 amino acids. The germline V and J ends were trimmed by 3 bases and 5 bases, with 11 bases remaining between them. In DNA form, the CDR3 reads TGTGCCAGCAGCGGGCTCTGGGGAACTGAAGCTTTCTTT. It codes for CASSGLWGTEAFF.

This clonotype has only a few counts. This chain uses TRBV7-2 with TRBJ2-5, with 9 positions matching TRBD1. There are 15 residues in the CDR3. CDR1 and CDR2 (germline): SGHTA, FQGNSA. The V and J ends lost 5 bases and 7 bases, in that order; junction bases with no gene match: 11. CDR3 DNA: TGTGCCAGCAGCGCCTGGGACAGGGATGTGGGGACCCAGTACTTC. It codes for CASSAWDRDVGTQYF.

This clonotype came up many times. The V and J genes are TRBV19 and TRBJ1-2; unclear D gene. The germline V gene encodes CDR1 LNHDA and CDR2 SQIVND (reference sequence). Trimming removed 3 bases at V and 4 bases at J, with 3 bases between. The CDR3 has 11 residues. The CDR3 nucleotides read TGTGCCAGTAGTATGGGCTATGGCTACACCTTC. Translated, it gives CASSMGYGYTF.